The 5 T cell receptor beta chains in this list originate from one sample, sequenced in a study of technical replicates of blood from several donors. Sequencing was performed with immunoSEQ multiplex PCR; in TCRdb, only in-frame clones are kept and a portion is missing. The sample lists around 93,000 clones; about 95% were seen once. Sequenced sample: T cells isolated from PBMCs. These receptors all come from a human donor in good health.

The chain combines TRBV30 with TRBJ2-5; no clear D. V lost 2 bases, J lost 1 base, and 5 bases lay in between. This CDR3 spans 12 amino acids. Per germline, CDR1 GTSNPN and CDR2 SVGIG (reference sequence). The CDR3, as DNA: TGTGCCTGGAGTCCATTCCAAGAGACCCAGTACTTC. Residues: CAWSPFQETQYF.

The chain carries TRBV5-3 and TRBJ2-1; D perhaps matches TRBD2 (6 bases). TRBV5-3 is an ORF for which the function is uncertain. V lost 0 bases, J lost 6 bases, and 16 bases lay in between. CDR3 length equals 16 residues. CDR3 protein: CARSLVQDYRTNEQFF. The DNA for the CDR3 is TGTGCCAGAAGCTTGGTTCAGGACTACCGAACCAATGAGCAGTTCTTC.

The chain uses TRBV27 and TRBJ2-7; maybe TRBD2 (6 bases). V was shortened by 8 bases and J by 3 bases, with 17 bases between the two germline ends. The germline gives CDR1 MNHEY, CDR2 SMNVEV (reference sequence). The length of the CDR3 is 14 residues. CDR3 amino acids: CASSDSGQDYEQYF. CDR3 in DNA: TGTGCCAGCTCAGATAGCGGTCAGGACTACGAGCAGTACTTC.

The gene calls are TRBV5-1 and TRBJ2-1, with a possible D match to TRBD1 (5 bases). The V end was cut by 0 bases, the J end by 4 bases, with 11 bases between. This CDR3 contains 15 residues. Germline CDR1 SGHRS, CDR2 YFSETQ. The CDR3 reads CASSLDQKGYNEQFF. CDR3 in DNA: TGCGCCAGCAGCTTGGACCAAAAGGGGTACAATGAGCAGTTCTTC.

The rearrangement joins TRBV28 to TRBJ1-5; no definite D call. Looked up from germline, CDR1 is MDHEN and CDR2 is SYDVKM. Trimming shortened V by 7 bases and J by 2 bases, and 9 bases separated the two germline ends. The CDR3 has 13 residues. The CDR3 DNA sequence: TGTGCCAGCACCGTACGGGGCAATCAGCCCCAGCATTTT. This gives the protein CASTVRGNQPQHF. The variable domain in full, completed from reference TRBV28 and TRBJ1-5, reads DVKVTQSSRYLVKRTGEKVFLECVQDMDHENMFWYRQDPGLGLRLIYFSYDVKMKEKGDIPEGYSVSREKKERFSLILESASTNQTSMYLCASTVRGNQPQHFGDGTRLSIL.